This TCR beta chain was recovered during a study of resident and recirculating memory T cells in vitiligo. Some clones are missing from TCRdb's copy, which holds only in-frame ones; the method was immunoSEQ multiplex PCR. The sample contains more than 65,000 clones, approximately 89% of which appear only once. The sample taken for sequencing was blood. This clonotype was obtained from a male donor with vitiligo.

The CDR3 here is CASSLGGRGETQYF. The DNA for the CDR3 is TGTGCCAGCAGTTTGGGGGGGCGCGGAGAGACCCAGTACTTC. The rearrangement links TRBV27 to TRBJ2-5; TRBD2 might be the D (7 bases). In germline, CDR1 is MNHEY, CDR2 SMNVEV (reference sequence). The ends were cut back, 3 bases at V and 4 bases at J, with 12 bases in the middle. The CDR3 has 14 amino acids.